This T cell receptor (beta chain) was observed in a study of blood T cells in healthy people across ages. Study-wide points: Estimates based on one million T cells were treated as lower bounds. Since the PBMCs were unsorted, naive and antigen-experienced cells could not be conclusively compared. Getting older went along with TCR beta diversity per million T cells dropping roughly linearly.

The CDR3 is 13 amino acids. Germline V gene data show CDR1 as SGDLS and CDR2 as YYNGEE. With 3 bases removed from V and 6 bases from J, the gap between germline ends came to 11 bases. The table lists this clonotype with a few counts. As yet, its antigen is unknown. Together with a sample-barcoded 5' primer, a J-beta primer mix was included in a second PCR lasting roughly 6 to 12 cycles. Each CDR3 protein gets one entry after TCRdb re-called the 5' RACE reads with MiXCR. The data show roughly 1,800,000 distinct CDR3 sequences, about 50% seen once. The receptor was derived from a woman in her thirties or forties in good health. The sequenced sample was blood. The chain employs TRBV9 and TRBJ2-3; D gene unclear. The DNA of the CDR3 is TGTGCCAGCAGCGGCAGGACCCTGGATACGCAGTATTTT. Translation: CASSGRTLDTQYF.